These T cell receptor beta chains were read from a single sample in a study of blood T cells in healthy people across ages. One entry per CDR3 protein results from TCRdb running MiXCR on the 5' RACE reads. The table has roughly 1,800,000 distinct CDR3 sequences, about 50% seen once. The sequenced material came from blood. These receptors came from a middle-aged woman in good health. CDR3s include the opening cysteine and the closing phenylalanine or tryptophan.

v_gene	j_gene	CDR3aa
TRBV6-2/TRBV6-3	TRBJ1-2	CASSWGPTGNQDGYTF
TRBV3-1	TRBJ2-5	CASSQTTGTSGGAEETQYF
TRBV7-2	TRBJ2-5	CASSPMWGDQETQYF
TRBV27	TRBJ2-7	CASSFGASGGPPYEQYF
TRBV12-3/TRBV12-4	TRBJ2-1	CASSRGRGRDNEQFF
TRBV25-1	TRBJ2-3	CASSGRGLAGTDTQYF
TRBV2	TRBJ2-3	CASIRGVGTDTQYF
TRBV5-1	TRBJ2-3	CASSLQAKGDTQYF
TRBV5-1	TRBJ2-1	CASSLVLGADNEQFF
TRBV20-1	TRBJ1-2	CSAPGTCGYTF
TRBV20-1	TRBJ1-2	CSARALTGGGYTF
TRBV6-5	TRBJ1-1	CAGSYLFGGVNTEAFF
TRBV24-1	TRBJ2-5	CATSEPGQPQETQYF
TRBV11-2	TRBJ2-3	CASSPLLAGGRGGDTQYF